Described below is a single T cell receptor (beta chain) sequence and its context. The sample comes from a study of blood T cell repertoires in COVID-19. At the level of the study: Acute-phase and convalescent COVID-19 samples originated in the United States, Italy and Spain. PBMCs, B-cell-depleted T cells, or T cells provided the cDNA or gDNA that made up the material.

In the authors' workflow: From reference gene primer amplification, estimates of nucleated cell counts were derived. Assay used: immunoSEQ multiplex PCR; TCRdb lists only in-frame clones, some missing. From that table come the V and J calls and clone size; the DNA was used to work out D and trimming. Of 110,000 or so clones in the sample, about 80% were seen once. The source material was peripheral blood. The receptor's source is a woman between 40 and 50 years old with acute or convalescent COVID-19.

The CDR3 reads CASSQEDGGEAFF. The DNA for the CDR3 is TGTGCCAGCAGCCAAGAAGACGGCGGTGAAGCTTTCTTT. The V gene is TRBV3-1 (or the pseudogene TRBV3-2), the J gene TRBJ1-1; no clear D gene. The germline V and J ends were trimmed by 0 bases and 7 bases, with 9 bases remaining between them. Per the germline V gene, CDR1 is LGHDT and CDR2 is YNNKEL (reference sequence). CDR3 length equals 13 residues.